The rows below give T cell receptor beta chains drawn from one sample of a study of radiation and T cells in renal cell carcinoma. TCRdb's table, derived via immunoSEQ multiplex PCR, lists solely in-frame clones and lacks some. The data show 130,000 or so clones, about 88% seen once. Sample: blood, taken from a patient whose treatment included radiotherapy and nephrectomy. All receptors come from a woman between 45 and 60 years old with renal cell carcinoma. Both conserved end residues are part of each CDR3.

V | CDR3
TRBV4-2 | CASSQGQGNSYEQYF
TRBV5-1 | CASSLAGGETQYF
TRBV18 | CASSPNGDFSTDTQYF
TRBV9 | CASSVWKNTGELFF
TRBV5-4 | CASSLDWGSTEAFF
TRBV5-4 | CASSSPTSAVSDTQYF
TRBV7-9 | CASSLDLGFSGANVLTF
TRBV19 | CASSAQSGTGKGF
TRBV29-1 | CSVAGGGLRDEQFF
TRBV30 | CAWSQDRGQIHETQYF
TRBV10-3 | CAISGGQDTEAFF
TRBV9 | CASSVGLELTDTQYF
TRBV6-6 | CASRPGTFWTPLHF
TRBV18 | CASSPLEGLFTDTQYF
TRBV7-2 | CASSSGLSTDTQYF
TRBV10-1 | CASRRAGGTEAFF
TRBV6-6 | CASSNLKAGVSYEQYF
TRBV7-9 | CASSIAASRNTEAFF
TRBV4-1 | CASSTDRGMINEQFF
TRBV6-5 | CASSYRQTGDEAFF
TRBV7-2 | CASSLGQVMNTEAFF
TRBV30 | CAWRQDYEQYF
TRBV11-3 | CASSFKDGVPGQYF
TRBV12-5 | CASGPSSGAGTGELFF
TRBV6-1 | CASRYRTEEQYF
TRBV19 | CASSTSWTRRETQYF
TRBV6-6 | CASRPPGGTSEYF
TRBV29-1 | CSVEGQGLSYGYTF
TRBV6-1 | CASTRTVYTEAFF